The T cell receptor (beta chain) described here comes from a study of chemoradiotherapy in HPV16-positive cancers. Repertoires were sampled repeatedly during chemoradiotherapy. Sequencing was performed with immunoSEQ multiplex PCR; in TCRdb, only in-frame clones are kept and a portion is missing. Among tens of thousands of clones listed, more than 80% were seen once. The J segment lost 5 bases and the V segment lost 6 bases, leaving 12 bases of the junction unmatched. The CDR3 runs to 15 residues. CDR1 is MDHEN and CDR2 is SYDVKM in the germline V gene. This TCR came from a human donor with HPV-associated anogenital cancer. The sample consisted of blood, taken from a patient who underwent chemoradiotherapy. This chain joins TRBV28 and TRBJ1-1; TRBD1 matches 7 bases. CDR3 in DNA: TGTGCCAGCAGCGCCTTTAACAGGGGAGGTACTGAAGCTTTCTTT. Its protein product is CASSAFNRGGTEAFF.